These 10 T cell receptor beta chains originate from one sample sequenced in a study of blood T cell repertoires in COVID-19. Data came from immunoSEQ multiplex PCR; TCRdb stores just in-frame clones and leaves some out. The table lists roughly 100,000 clones, 85% to 90% of them singletons. Sequenced: peripheral blood. The source is a human donor in a cohort sampled during active COVID-19.

The rearrangement uses TRBV5-6 and TRBJ2-7, with 11 bases that match TRBD2. With 3 bases clipped from V and 4 bases from J, the junction kept 3 bases outside the gene matches. This CDR3 has 14 residues. Germline V gene sequence: CDR1 SGHDT, CDR2 YYEEEE. CDR3 coding DNA: TGTGCCAGCAGCTCGTTAGCGGGGGGGTACGAGCAGTACTTC. Amino acids: CASSSLAGGYEQYF.

This chain uses TRBV7-9 with TRBJ2-4, with 9 bases matching TRBD1. Germline V gene lookup returns CDR1 SEHNR and CDR2 FQNEAQ (reference sequence). Trimming took 0 bases from V and 7 from J; bases not matched to a gene: 1. This CDR3 has 14 residues. DNA of the CDR3: TGTGCCAGCAGCTTAGCACAGGGGGCTAACATTCAGTACTTC. Residues: CASSLAQGANIQYF.

This chain connects TRBV7-9 to TRBJ2-3; TRBD2 agrees at 7 bases. V was pared by 1 base and J by 3 bases, with 10 bases of the junction left unmatched. Germline CDR1 SEHNR, CDR2 FQNEAQ (reference sequence). The CDR3 length is 17 residues. CDR3 loop: CASSLGGGSRGTDTQYF. DNA for the CDR3: TGTGCCAGCAGCTTAGGGGGGGGGAGTCGTGGGACAGATACGCAGTATTTT.

The rearrangement links TRBV5-1 to TRBJ2-1; D is ambiguous. The CDR3 consists of 13 residues. Germline assignment: CDR1 SGHRS and CDR2 YFSETQ. Trimming left V 1 base short and J 4 bases short, with 6 bases between. The CDR3: CASSLFPYNEQFF. The DNA of the CDR3 is TGCGCCAGCAGCTTGTTTCCTTACAATGAGCAGTTCTTC.

The V gene is TRBV6-5, the J gene TRBJ1-5; D may be TRBD1 (5 bases). Germline-derived CDR1 and CDR2 are MNHEY and SVGAGI. V gave up 11 bases and J gave up 7 bases, with 15 bases separating them. CDR3 length: 12 residues. The CDR3 region is CAVGAGGQPQHF. CDR3 bases: TGTGCCGTTGGGGCCGGGGGGCAGCCCCAGCATTTT.

The chain uses TRBV12-3 or TRBV12-4 and TRBJ1-1; 7 nucleotides align to TRBD1. The CDR3 is made up of 12 amino acids. V lost 7 bases, J lost 10 bases, and 9 bases stayed unmatched. The CDR3 nucleotides read TGTGCCAGCACCCCCGACAGGGTCCGAGCTTTCTTT. Its protein is CASTPDRVRAFF.

This clone is a singleton in its sample. This chain uses TRBV5-6 with TRBJ2-1, with 12 bases identical to TRBD2. The CDR3 spans 15 residues. CDR1 SGHDT and CDR2 YYEEEE come from the germline V gene. The J segment lost 4 bases and the V segment lost 3 bases, leaving 2 bases of the junction unmatched. CDR3 nucleotide sequence: TGTGCCAGCAGCTCCGGACTAGCGGGGTACAATGAGCAGTTCTTC. It specifies CASSSGLAGYNEQFF.

The chain combines TRBV4-2 with TRBJ2-5, with TRBD2 as a possible D gene (7 bases). Trimming removed 4 bases at V and 3 bases at J, with 15 bases between. There are 15 residues in the CDR3. CDR1 and CDR2 (germline): LGHNA, YNFKEQ. The CDR3 region is CASSLLGGLKETQYF. DNA for the CDR3: TGTGCCAGCAGCCTACTGGGGGGGCTGAAAGAGACCCAGTACTTC.

This chain links TRBV4-2 with TRBJ2-7, with TRBD2 as a possible D gene (5 bases). CDR1 is LGHNA, CDR2 YNFKEQ, per germline. V was trimmed by 2 bases and J by 3 bases, leaving 20 bases between them. The length of the CDR3 is 17 residues. The DNA of the CDR3 is TGTGCCAGCAGCCAACTATATGACGGAGGCCCTCGCTACGAGCAGTACTTC. As protein: CASSQLYDGGPRYEQYF.

The chain combines TRBV6-2 or TRBV6-3 with TRBJ2-3; D is unclear. This CDR3 is 12 amino acids long. Trimming pared 6 bases from V and 3 bases from J, leaving 7 bases between. Germline values: CDR1 MNHEY, CDR2 SVGEGT. CDR3 sequence: CASSYMTDTQYF. CDR3 nucleotides: TGTGCCAGCAGCTATATGACAGATACGCAGTATTTT.